This T cell receptor beta chain was profiled in a study of CD8+ T cells in alopecia areata. Study background: A regimen of oral tofacitinib, 5 to 10 mg twice daily, was given to treated patients. The study gave tofacitinib for 6 to 18 months, then 6 months off drug.

With respect to this clone: Its target is unknown.

Treatment given: oral pan-JAK inhibitor, 5-10 mg twice daily. Peripheral blood and lesional scalp punch biopsies were taken from alopecia areata patients. Study outcomes and limitations: Tissue-resident alphabeta T cells belonging to normal skin likewise get sequenced within scalp specimens. Persistence of many expanded lesional clones was seen in scalp and blood during tofacitinib.

TCR sequencing used cDNA made by reverse transcription of extracted RNA. The repertoire was sequenced with immunoSEQ multiplex PCR; TCRdb's copy has only in-frame clones and lacks some. The data contain under 25,000 clones, about 63% of them seen just once; the ten biggest clones take up less than 9.5%. This receptor was obtained from a human donor with alopecia areata. Sequencing used skin, obtained at week 4, from a patient treated with tofacitinib.

DNA of the CDR3: TGTGCCAGCATCCAAGGACTCATGGGGGGCTACACCTTC. The encoded protein is CASIQGLMGGYTF. The rearrangement links TRBV28 to TRBJ1-2; D is undetermined. CDR1 and CDR2 (germline): MDHEN, SYDVKM. The CDR3 consists of 13 residues. V lost 7 bases to trimming and J lost 8 bases, with 17 bases between them.